The next 28 T cell receptor beta chains were all read from a single sample in a study of cytotoxic CD8 clonotypes in ibrutinib-treated CLL. The data were produced by immunoSEQ multiplex PCR, yet TCRdb's version contains in-frame clones alone and is incomplete. The sample carries over 120,000 clones, roughly 76% recorded once. The source was PBMCs, collected after 24 months of ibrutinib treatment. These receptor sequences come from a human donor with chronic lymphocytic leukemia.

The table lists this clone with a few counts. The chain uses TRBV19 and TRBJ2-1; possible D gene TRBD2, 5 bases. CDR1 and CDR2 (germline): LNHDA, SQIVND (reference sequence). V shed 0 bases and J shed 4 bases, with 10 bases lying between them. This CDR3 is built from 15 residues. Here the CDR3 reads CASSIEVRAYNEQFF. In nucleotides, the CDR3 is TGTGCCAGTAGTATAGAGGTGAGGGCTTACAATGAGCAGTTCTTC.

This clone was counted between two and nine times. The J gene is TRBJ1-1, the V gene TRBV7-9, with TRBD1 as a possible D gene (5 bases). Looked up from germline, CDR1 is SEHNR and CDR2 is FQNEAQ (reference sequence). Trimming removed 10 bases at V and 0 bases at J, with 12 bases between. This CDR3 region has 13 residues. Here the CDR3 DNA reads TGTGCCACCCGGCAGGGAATGAACACTGAAGCTTTCTTT. It is translated as CATRQGMNTEAFF.

J is TRBJ2-6 and V is TRBV7-8; TRBD2 might be the D (5 bases). V was trimmed by 6 bases and J by 1 base, leaving 10 bases between them. The length of the CDR3 is 15 residues. Looked up from germline, CDR1 is SGHVS and CDR2 is FQNEAQ. Here the CDR3 DNA reads TGTGCCAGCAGACAACTAGTATCTGGGGCCAACGTCCTGACTTTC. Translated, it gives CASRQLVSGANVLTF.

This clone showed up just a few times. This sequence joins TRBV7-9 and TRBJ1-6; TRBD1 might be the D (5 bases). This CDR3 has 15 residues. V lost 3 bases and J lost 7, with 13 bases in between. The germline V gene has CDR1 SEHNR and CDR2 FQNEAQ (reference sequence). The CDR3 here is CASSLGVGENSPLHF. The DNA for the CDR3 is TGTGCCAGCAGCTTGGGGGTTGGCGAGAATTCACCCCTCCACTTT.

This clone was detected many times. This chain joins TRBV15 and TRBJ2-2; no definite D call. The CDR3 loop spans 15 amino acids. The V end lost 1 base, the J end lost 6 bases, and 12 bases lay between the germline ends. CDR1 LNHNV and CDR2 YYDKDF come from the germline V gene (reference sequence). Here the CDR3 DNA reads TGTGCCACCAGCAGAGCCGGATCCTTAGCCGGGGAGCTGTTTTTT. It yields the protein CATSRAGSLAGELFF.

A single count supports this clone. J is TRBJ2-7 and V is TRBV19; no clear D. CDR3 length: 13 amino acids. Trimming removed 3 bases at V and 0 bases at J, with 6 bases between. The germline CDR1 and CDR2 sequences are LNHDA and SQIVND (reference sequence). The CDR3: CASSMGTSYEQYF. The CDR3 coding sequence is TGTGCCAGTAGTATGGGCACCTCCTACGAGCAGTACTTC.

This chain uses TRBV11-3 with TRBJ2-7, with D maybe TRBD2 (5 bases). This CDR3 comprises 11 residues. V lost 3 bases and J lost 7, with 7 bases in between. Germline V gene data show CDR1 as SGHNT and CDR2 as YENEEA. CDR3 in amino acids: CASSLGEEQYF. The CDR3 nucleotides are TGTGCCAGCAGCTTGGGAGAAGAGCAGTACTTC.

This sequence joins TRBV6-5 and TRBJ1-6, with unresolved D. V gave up 6 bases and J gave up 10 bases, with 13 bases separating them. The germline CDR1 and CDR2 sequences are MNHEY and SVGAGI. The CDR3 consists of 13 residues. The CDR3 bases are TGTGCCAGCAGGGCCGGCCGGGAATCACCCCTCCACTTT. It codes for CASRAGRESPLHF.

V is TRBV10-3 and J is TRBJ2-5, with 14 bases matching TRBD2. Germline V gene lookup returns CDR1 ENHRY and CDR2 SYGVKD. The CDR3 runs to 18 residues. The ends lost 3 bases at V and 5 bases at J; junction bases unmatched: 11. The CDR3 nucleotides are TGTGCCATCAGTGACCGGGGGGGACTAGCGGGAGCCGCGGAGACCCAGTACTTC. Translating it yields CAISDRGGLAGAAETQYF.

With regard to this clone: Other DNA sequences within the sample encode an identical CDR3. V usage is TRBV28 and J usage is TRBJ1-1, with unresolved D. V lost 7 bases and J 3 bases, leaving 3 bases between the germline ends. CDR1 is MDHEN and CDR2 is SYDVKM in the germline V gene. The CDR3 has 10 residues. CDR3 protein: CASKHTEAFF. The DNA for the CDR3 is TGTGCCAGCAAACACACTGAAGCTTTCTTT.

This chain links TRBV29-1 with TRBJ2-3; D may match TRBD1 or TRBD2 (5 bases each). This CDR3 has 15 residues. The V gene lost 7 bases and the J gene lost 2 bases, with 19 bases spanning the gap. Germline CDR1 is SQVTM and CDR2 is ANQGSEA. CDR3 sequence reads: CSAPSGGRATDTQYF. For the CDR3, the DNA is TGCAGCGCCCCGAGTGGGGGAAGGGCCACAGATACGCAGTATTTT.

Ten or more counts support this clone. The J gene is TRBJ2-5, the V gene TRBV5-1; D not resolved. CDR1 is SGHRS and CDR2 is YFSETQ in the germline V gene. Deletions cut 4 bases from V and 5 bases from J, with 18 bases between. The CDR3 loop spans 15 amino acids. Here the CDR3 reads CASSPSLVQVETQYF. DNA for the CDR3: TGCGCCAGCAGCCCCAGCCTGGTGCAGGTGGAGACCCAGTACTTC.

The rearrangement joins TRBV7-6 to TRBJ2-7; the D gene is possibly TRBD2 (5 bases). Germline V gene data show CDR1 as SGHVS and CDR2 as FNYEAQ. The CDR3 extends over 15 amino acids. Trimming stripped 5 bases from V and 6 bases from J, with 20 bases between. The CDR3 DNA is TGTGCCAGCAGCCCTAGTGGGCTAGCTCTCCTCGAGCAGTACTTC. This gives the protein CASSPSGLALLEQYF.

This chain joins TRBV7-8 and TRBJ1-5; 10 positions match TRBD1. The germline CDR1 and CDR2 sequences are SGHVS and FQNEAQ. The V and J ends lost 5 bases and 4 bases, in that order; junction bases with no gene match: 8. The CDR3 runs 16 residues. The CDR3 is CASSKRTGGKNQPQHF. The CDR3 bases are TGTGCCAGCAGCAAACGGACAGGGGGAAAAAATCAGCCCCAGCATTTT. The whole variable domain, filled in from reference TRBV7-8 and TRBJ1-5, reads GAGVSQSPRYKVAKRGQDVALRCDPISGHVSLFWYQQALGQGPEFLTYFQNEAQLDKSGLPSDRFFAERPEGSVSTLKIQRTQQEDSAVYLCASSKRTGGKNQPQHFGDGTRLSIL.

The rearrangement joins TRBV7-8 to TRBJ2-7, with unresolved D. The CDR3 is made up of 16 amino acids. Trimming cost V 2 bases and J 2 bases, with 16 bases left between them. Germline loops: CDR1 SGHVS, CDR2 FQNEAQ. The CDR3 nucleotides read TGTGCCAGCAGCTTAATTCCCCCCCCGGCACCCTACGAGCAGTACTTC. Translated: CASSLIPPPAPYEQYF.

This clone was seen only once. This chain links TRBV7-3 with TRBJ2-1; D is uncertain. With 5 bases removed from V and 4 bases from J, the gap between germline ends came to 9 bases. Per the germline V gene, CDR1 is SGHTA and CDR2 is FQGTGA. The CDR3 totals 13 residues. CDR3 residues: CASSPTKYNEQFF. The CDR3, as DNA: TGTGCCAGCAGCCCCACCAAATACAATGAGCAGTTCTTC.

This clone was picked up one time. This chain joins TRBV29-1 and TRBJ2-5, with D uncertain. Between the trimmed V and J ends, which lost 3 bases and 4 bases, there was a span of 21 bases. Germline lookup yields CDR1 SQVTM and CDR2 ANQGSEA. The CDR3 is 16 amino acids. The CDR3 here is CSVEGVSSGLAETQYF. The CDR3 region has the DNA TGCAGCGTTGAGGGTGTCAGCTCCGGATTAGCAGAGACCCAGTACTTC.

This clone showed up just once. V is TRBV9 and J is TRBJ2-5; maybe TRBD2 (5 bases). V lost 4 bases and J 5 bases, leaving 15 bases between the germline ends. This CDR3 contains 14 residues. CDR1 SGDLS and CDR2 YYNGEE come from the germline V gene. The CDR3 is CASSPRSGYETQYF. CDR3 sequence (DNA): TGTGCCAGCAGCCCCCGTTCGGGATATGAGACCCAGTACTTC.

V gene TRBV29-1 combines with J gene TRBJ1-3; D is ambiguous. CDR1 is SQVTM, CDR2 ANQGSEA, per germline. This CDR3 region has 11 residues. Trimming removed 2 bases at V and 13 bases at J, with 12 bases between. The CDR3 here is CSVELGSGIYF. The CDR3 bases are TGCAGCGTTGAATTAGGGTCGGGGATATATTTT.

The rearrangement links TRBV19 to TRBJ1-1; 7 nucleotides match TRBD1. The ends lost 3 bases at V and 3 bases at J; junction bases unmatched: 4. The CDR3 sequence is 14 residues long. From germline, CDR1 is LNHDA and CDR2 SQIVND (reference sequence). The CDR3 coding sequence is TGTGCCAGTAGTATCAAGGGGGCGGACACTGAAGCTTTCTTT. Translation gives CASSIKGADTEAFF.

Only a few counts were recorded for this clone. Within the sample, other DNA sequences also encode this same CDR3. This rearrangement joins TRBV29-1 to TRBJ1-6; D ambiguous. This CDR3 spans 13 amino acids. The ends were cut back, 7 bases at V and 0 bases at J, with 7 bases in the middle. Germline V gene sequence: CDR1 SQVTM, CDR2 ANQGSEA. As DNA, the CDR3 is TGCAGCGCCAGGAGCTCCTATAATTCACCCCTCCACTTT. This sequence encodes CSARSSYNSPLHF.

The chain uses TRBV10-3 and TRBJ1-6; tentative D call: TRBD1 (5 bases). Germline CDR1 ENHRY, CDR2 SYGVKD. CDR3 length equals 12 residues. The V end lost 3 bases, the J end lost 9 bases, and 6 bases lay between the germline ends. The CDR3 spells CAISEQVSPLHF. The CDR3 coding sequence is TGTGCCATCAGTGAACAGGTTTCACCCCTCCACTTT.

The genes are TRBV28 and TRBJ1-2; D gene uncertain. The CDR3 runs 12 residues. The germline V and J ends were trimmed by 6 bases and 4 bases, with 9 bases remaining between them. Germline CDR1 is MDHEN and CDR2 is SYDVKM. The CDR3 nucleotides are TGTGCCAGCAGCCACGGGCCCTATGGCTACACCTTC. Protein product: CASSHGPYGYTF.

The chain recombines TRBV4-3 with TRBJ2-3, with 13 positions matching TRBD2. Germline V gives CDR1 LGHNA, CDR2 YSLEER. This CDR3 comprises 19 residues. V trimming: 3 bases; J trimming: 0 bases; junction bases outside the gene matches: 9. For the CDR3, the DNA is TGCGCCAGCAGCCAGGAAGTGGGGGGACTAGCGGGGAGCACAGATACGCAGTATTTT. It yields the protein CASSQEVGGLAGSTDTQYF.

The rearrangement uses TRBV12-5 and TRBJ2-2; 10 nucleotides align to TRBD1. The CDR3 totals 19 residues. The ends lost 2 bases at V and 6 bases at J; junction bases unmatched: 15. Germline values: CDR1 LGHNT, CDR2 FRNRAP. CDR3 protein: CASGLPPHGDRGEPGELFF. The CDR3 DNA reads TGTGCTAGTGGTTTGCCCCCCCATGGGGACAGGGGAGAGCCCGGGGAGCTGTTTTTT.

V gene TRBV5-1 combines with J gene TRBJ2-5; 7 bases line up with TRBD1. This CDR3 has 16 residues. V was clipped by 1 base and J by 1 base; unmatched bases: 7. The V gene's germline CDR1 is SGHRS and CDR2 YFSETQ. Here the CDR3 reads CASSLTGVHLQETQYF. Written as DNA, the CDR3 is TGCGCCAGCAGCTTGACAGGGGTCCACCTCCAAGAGACCCAGTACTTC.

The chain uses TRBV7-9 and TRBJ2-3; D is ambiguous. Germline V gene sequence: CDR1 SEHNR, CDR2 FQNEAQ (reference sequence). This CDR3 has 15 residues. Trimming left V 4 bases short and J 2 bases short, with 13 bases between. CDR3 DNA: TGTGCCAGCAGCTCCCCCTCTGGGGTCACAGATACGCAGTATTTT. Amino acid sequence: CASSSPSGVTDTQYF.

The CDR3 loop is CASSLLNGPGANVLTF. The CDR3 DNA reads TGTGCCAGCAGTTTGCTGAATGGGCCTGGGGCCAACGTCCTGACTTTC. The chain has TRBV27 and TRBJ2-6, with no clear D. The CDR3 is 16 amino acids. The V gene lost 3 bases and the J gene lost 2 bases, with 11 bases spanning the gap. Germline V CDR1 and CDR2: MNHEY, SMNVEV (reference sequence).